The table lists the clone carrying this T cell receptor beta chain with many counts. Time point given: healthy volunteer bleed at 6 weeks. Total RNA extraction was carried out from unfractionated whole blood. The entry originates in a study of human T cells and chemical hapten exposure. In the original analysis: There were a median of approximately 88,000 TCRs per sample, with a range from roughly 20,000 to 690,600. Via MiXCR, TCRdb re-called the RACE reads, giving one row per CDR3 protein. These V and J calls originate from TCRdb's pipeline instead of the authors' own analysis. The sample has around 45,000 distinct CDR3 sequences, about 4% seen once; the top ten hold 5.6%. The V and J ends lost 4 bases and 6 bases, in that order; junction bases with no gene match: 6. Germline CDR1 and CDR2: SGHAT and FQNNGV. The CDR3 totals 17 residues.

The material sequenced was whole blood. The receptor was derived from a human donor in good health. Some clones in this sample may be carry-over from other donors' samples. V usage is TRBV11-2 and J usage is TRBJ2-1; 16 nucleotides match TRBD2. In DNA form, the CDR3 reads TGTGCCAGCAGCTCGGGACTAGCGGGAGGGCTCTTCAATGAGCAGTTCTTC. Its protein product is CASSSGLAGGLFNEQFF. Full variable domain (outside the CDR3, taken from reference TRBV11-2 and TRBJ2-1): EAGVAQSPRYKIIEKRQSVAFWCNPISGHATLYWYQQILGQGPKLLIQFQNNGVVDDSQLPKDRFSAERLKGVDSTLKIQPAKLEDSAVYLCASSSGLAGGLFNEQFFGPGTRLTVL.